This T cell receptor (beta chain) derives from a study of cytomegalovirus exposure and HLA in healthy donors. General study results and limits: Rare TCR sequences predominated, though certain public TCRs were found in many donors. According to an earlier analysis, most TCR beta V segments yielded productive rearrangements about 90% or about 30% of the time. Some V segments, TRBV6-2 and TRBV6-3 among them, were indistinguishable and were therefore excluded.

Of note for this clone: The antigen is undetermined.

V was clipped by 5 bases and J by 4 bases, with 6 bases between them. Germline V lookup: CDR1 SEHNR, CDR2 FQNEAQ (reference sequence). CDR3 length: 12 residues. Vbeta (60) and Jbeta (13) primers were used in the PCR. Original processing notes: Around 11 million shared chains were among some 75 million unique TCR beta chains counted in a later analysis. TCRdb's copy holds only in-frame clones and misses some; the assay was immunoSEQ multiplex PCR. V, J and clone size were drawn from that table, and D and trimming were deduced from the DNA. The table includes around 150,000 clones, approximately 61% detected once.

This receptor was obtained from a human donor in good health. The chain uses TRBV7-9 and TRBJ1-5; D gene ambiguous. Sequencing input: PBMCs. CDR3 in DNA: TGTGCCAGCAGCCCGACAAATCAGCCCCAGCATTTT. Translated, it gives CASSPTNQPQHF. The whole variable domain, remainder taken from reference TRBV7-9 and TRBJ1-5, is DTGVSQNPRHKITKRGQNVTFRCDPISEHNRLYWYRQTLGQGPEFLTYFQNEAQLEKSRLLSDRFSAERPKGSFSTLEIQRTEQGDSAMYLCASSPTNQPQHFGDGTRLSIL.